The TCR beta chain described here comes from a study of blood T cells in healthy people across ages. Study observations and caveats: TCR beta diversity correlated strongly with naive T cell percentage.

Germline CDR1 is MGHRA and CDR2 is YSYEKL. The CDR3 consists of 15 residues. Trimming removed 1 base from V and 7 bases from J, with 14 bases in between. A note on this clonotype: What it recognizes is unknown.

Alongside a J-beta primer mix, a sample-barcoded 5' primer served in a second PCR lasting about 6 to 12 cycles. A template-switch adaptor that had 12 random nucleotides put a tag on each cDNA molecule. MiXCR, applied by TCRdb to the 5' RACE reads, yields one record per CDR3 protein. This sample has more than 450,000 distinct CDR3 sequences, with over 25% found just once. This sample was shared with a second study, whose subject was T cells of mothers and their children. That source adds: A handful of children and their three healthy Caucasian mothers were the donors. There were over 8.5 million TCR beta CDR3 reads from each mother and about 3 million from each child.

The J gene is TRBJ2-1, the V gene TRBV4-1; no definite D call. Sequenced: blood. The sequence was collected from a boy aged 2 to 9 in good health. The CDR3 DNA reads TGCGCCAGCAGCCAAGTTCTTACTACGAGGAATGAGCAGTTCTTC. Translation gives CASSQVLTTRNEQFF.